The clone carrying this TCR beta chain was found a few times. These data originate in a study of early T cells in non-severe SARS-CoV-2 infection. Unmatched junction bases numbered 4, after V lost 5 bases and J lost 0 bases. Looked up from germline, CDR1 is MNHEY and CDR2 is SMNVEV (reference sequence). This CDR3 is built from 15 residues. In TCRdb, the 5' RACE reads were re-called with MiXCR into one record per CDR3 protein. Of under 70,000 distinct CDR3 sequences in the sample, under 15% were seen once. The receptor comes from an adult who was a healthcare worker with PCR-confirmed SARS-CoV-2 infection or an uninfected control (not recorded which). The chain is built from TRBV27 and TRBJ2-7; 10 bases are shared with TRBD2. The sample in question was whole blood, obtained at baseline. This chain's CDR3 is CASSPSGSFSYEQYF. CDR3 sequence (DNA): TGTGCCAGCAGTCCTAGCGGGAGCTTCTCCTACGAGCAGTACTTC.